The 3 T cell receptor beta chains given below trace back to one sample, sequenced in a study of PD-1 blockade in classical Hodgkin lymphoma. Noted time point: cycle 4 day 1 (C4D1), after more than five weeks of nivolumab. Relapses following autologous stem cell transplantation were seen in all patients, with brentuximab vedotin exposure varying. Profiled with immunoSEQ multiplex PCR; TCRdb holds only in-frame clones, not every one. The sample records around 30,000 clones, 70% to 80% being singletons. This specimen consisted of peripheral blood mononuclear cells (PBMCs), obtained before the fourth cycle of nivolumab. These receptors were taken from a human donor with classical Hodgkin lymphoma.

V usage is TRBV4-3 and J usage is TRBJ1-6; no clear D. CDR1 LGHNA and CDR2 YSLEER come from the germline V gene. The CDR3 extends over 14 amino acids. Deletions cut 0 bases from V and 10 bases from J, with 10 bases between. Here the CDR3 DNA reads TGCGCCAGCAGCCAAGAAGAGGGAAGGTCACCCCTCCACTTT. Encoded protein: CASSQEEGRSPLHF.

The CDR3 region is CASSPRQGATYEQYF. The CDR3 coding sequence is TGTGCCAGCAGCCCTCGACAGGGGGCAACCTACGAGCAGTACTTC. The V gene is TRBV7-9, the J gene TRBJ2-7, with TRBD1 identical over 10 bases. Germline V gene lookup returns CDR1 SEHNR and CDR2 FQNEAQ (reference sequence). Trimming at V came to 5 bases and at J to 2 bases, leaving 6 bases not matched to a gene. The CDR3 consists of 15 residues. The full variable domain, with the rest looked up from reference TRBV7-9 and TRBJ2-7, is DTGVSQNPRHKITKRGQNVTFRCDPISEHNRLYWYRQTLGQGPEFLTYFQNEAQLEKSRLLSDRFSAERPKGSFSTLEIQRTEQGDSAMYLCASSPRQGATYEQYFGPGTRLTVT.

This chain connects TRBV29-1 to TRBJ1-1; no definite D call. This CDR3 comprises 13 residues. The V end lost 6 bases, the J end lost 2 bases, and 13 bases lay between the germline ends. Germline assignment: CDR1 SQVTM and CDR2 ANQGSEA. CDR3 in DNA: TGCAGCGTGAGACGGACGGTTAACACTGAAGCTTTCTTT. It encodes CSVRRTVNTEAFF. Full variable domain (rest looked up from reference TRBV29-1 and TRBJ1-1): SAVISQKPSRDICQRGTSLTIQCQVDSQVTMMFWYRQQPGQSLTLIATANQGSEATYESGFVIDKFPISRPNLTFSTLTVSNMSPEDSSIYLCSVRRTVNTEAFFGQGTRLTVV.